These 26 T cell receptor beta chains share one sample of origin, sequenced in a study of T-cell memory formation after mild COVID-19. A single record per CDR3 protein comes from TCRdb applying MiXCR to the 5' RACE reads. The repertoire holds more than 150,000 distinct CDR3 sequences, with around 21% as singletons. The sample comprised PBMCs or a T cell subset sorted from them (not recorded which). These receptors were taken from an adult woman who had mild COVID-19 (a few samples of this study predate the infection). Cell type and time point are not known.

The chain employs TRBV18 and TRBJ2-7; D is tentatively TRBD1 or TRBD2 (5 bases each). V was cut by 6 bases and J by 3 bases, with 15 bases left in between. This CDR3 has 14 amino acids. Germline V gene lookup returns CDR1 KGHSH and CDR2 LQKENI. The CDR3 protein is CASSAGDRYYEQYF. CDR3 nucleotide sequence: TGTGCCAGCTCTGCTGGGGACCGGTACTACGAGCAGTACTTC. The full variable domain, in which reference TRBV18 and TRBJ2-7 provide the parts outside the CDR3, is NAGVMQNPRHLVRRRGQEARLRCSPMKGHSHVYWYRQLPEEGLKFMVYLQKENIIDESGMPKERFSAEFPKEGPSILRIQQVVRGDSAAYFCASSAGDRYYEQYFGPGTRLTVT.

This clonotype has a single count. A junction end diverges from the germline sequence, so it may reflect a read error. The V and J genes are TRBV29-1 and TRBJ2-1; 7 bases line up with TRBD2. Germline assignment: CDR1 SQVTM and CDR2 ANQGSEA. The CDR3 totals 14 residues. CDR3 DNA sequence: TGCAGCGCTTACGGGGGGACCCACCCCAATGAGCAGTTATTC. Translating it yields CSAYGGTHPNEQLF.

This CDR3 is CASSQFGDRSNQPQHF. The CDR3 DNA reads TGCGCCAGCAGCCAGTTTGGAGACCGGAGCAATCAGCCCCAGCATTTT. The chain combines TRBV4-1 with TRBJ1-5; D gene uncertain. V shed 3 bases and J shed 1 base, with 13 bases lying between them. There are 16 residues in the CDR3. Germline V gene sequence: CDR1 MGHRA, CDR2 YSYEKL.

The rearrangement links TRBV4-3 to TRBJ2-3; possible D gene TRBD1, 6 bases. The CDR3 sequence is 17 residues long. The germline gives CDR1 LGHNA, CDR2 YSLEER. Trimming took off 4 bases at V and 2 bases at J, with 19 bases between the two ends. CDR3 protein: CASSPDTGIPPTDTQYF. The DNA for the CDR3 is TGCGCCAGCAGCCCCGACACAGGGATTCCCCCCACAGATACGCAGTATTTT.

Details on this clonotype: An end of the junction does not agree with germline; a read error may underlie this. The V and J genes are TRBV2 and TRBJ2-7; D is undetermined. Germline V CDR1 and CDR2: SNHLY, FYNNEI. The CDR3 length is 11 residues. The CDR3 loop is CDSRDSYEQYF. CDR3 bases: TGTGACAGCAGAGACTCCTACGAGCAGTACTTC.

There are a few counts of this clonotype. This rearrangement joins TRBV20-1 to TRBJ2-7, with TRBD1 as a possible D gene (6 bases). V lost 0 bases, J lost 5 bases, and 17 bases lay in between. There are 15 residues in the CDR3. The germline CDR1 and CDR2 sequences are DFQATT and SNEGSKA (reference sequence). CDR3: CSARDLKGEIDEQYF. The DNA of the CDR3 is TGCAGTGCTAGAGATTTAAAGGGGGAAATTGACGAGCAGTACTTC.

Ten or more counts support this clonotype. This rearrangement joins TRBV11-2 to TRBJ2-7; 8 nucleotides align to TRBD2. The V segment lost 3 bases and the J segment 0 bases; nucleotides outside the gene matches: 4. Germline CDR1 is SGHAT and CDR2 is FQNNGV. The CDR3 consists of 15 residues. Written as DNA, the CDR3 is TGTGCCAGCAGCTTGACCAGCGGGAGCTCCTACGAGCAGTACTTC. Translating gives CASSLTSGSSYEQYF. The full variable domain, with the rest looked up from reference TRBV11-2 and TRBJ2-7, is EAGVAQSPRYKIIEKRQSVAFWCNPISGHATLYWYQQILGQGPKLLIQFQNNGVVDDSQLPKDRFSAERLKGVDSTLKIQPAKLEDSAVYLCASSLTSGSSYEQYFGPGTRLTVT.

The V call is TRBV4-1, the J call TRBJ2-3; D is undetermined. Germline V lookup: CDR1 MGHRA, CDR2 YSYEKL. The CDR3 contains 15 residues. V dropped 0 bases and J dropped 0 bases, with 7 bases sitting between them. The CDR3 here is CASSQDLASTDTQYF. The CDR3 bases are TGCGCCAGCAGCCAAGATCTGGCTAGCACAGATACGCAGTATTTT.

This clonotype was seen a few times. The chain uses TRBV7-9 and TRBJ1-2; maybe TRBD1 (6 bases). Germline V gene sequence: CDR1 SEHNR, CDR2 FQNEAQ (reference sequence). Between the trimmed V and J ends, which lost 5 bases and 2 bases, there was a span of 24 bases. The CDR3 is 18 residues long. The CDR3 region is CASSPPTPVTGGNYGYTF. DNA of the CDR3: TGTGCCAGCAGCCCCCCAACCCCTGTGACAGGAGGGAACTATGGCTACACCTTC. Using reference TRBV7-9 and TRBJ1-2 for the parts outside the CDR3, the full variable domain is DTGVSQNPRHKITKRGQNVTFRCDPISEHNRLYWYRQTLGQGPEFLTYFQNEAQLEKSRLLSDRFSAERPKGSFSTLEIQRTEQGDSAMYLCASSPPTPVTGGNYGYTFGSGTRLTVV.

This clonotype showed up just a few times. The chain couples TRBV7-6 to TRBJ2-5; 7 nucleotides match TRBD1. The CDR3 has 16 amino acids. J was trimmed by 3 bases and V by 5 bases; bases with no gene match: 12. The V gene's germline CDR1 is SGHVS and CDR2 FNYEAQ. In DNA form, the CDR3 reads TGTGCCAGCAGCGAGAGGGACAGAGAGATAAAAGAGACCCAGTACTTC. Translating it yields CASSERDREIKETQYF.

This clonotype was recorded a few times. The CDR3, as DNA: TGTGCCAGCAGTTACACGGGACAGGGGGCTGGAGGCTACACCTTC. Translation: CASSYTGQGAGGYTF. V usage is TRBV6-6 and J usage is TRBJ1-2; 12 bases agree with TRBD1. With V trimmed by 2 bases and J by 8 bases, 6 bases remained unmatched. Germline V gene lookup returns CDR1 MNHNY and CDR2 SVGAGI (reference sequence). The CDR3 length is 15 residues.

The chain links TRBV12-3 or TRBV12-4 to TRBJ1-1; D is uncertain. V lost 1 base, J lost 10 bases, and 7 bases lay in between. The CDR3 has 11 amino acids. CDR3 DNA sequence: TGTGCCAGCAGTTTAGGAGGGAGAGCTTTCTTT. Translating it yields CASSLGGRAFF.

This clonotype turned up a few times. The CDR3 loop reads CASSAQGAQTEAFF. In DNA, the CDR3 is TGTGCCAGCAGCGCCCAGGGGGCCCAAACTGAAGCTTTCTTT. V is TRBV9 and J is TRBJ1-1, with 8 bases aligning to TRBD1. Looked up from germline, CDR1 is SGDLS and CDR2 is YYNGEE. Germline trimming cut 3 bases from V and 5 bases from J; bases unmatched to any gene: 6. The CDR3 is 14 residues long.

This clonotype was seen only a few times. This chain joins TRBV12-3 or TRBV12-4 and TRBJ2-7; D is unresolved. V dropped 4 bases and J dropped 0 bases, with 13 bases sitting between them. The CDR3 has 15 residues. CDR3 DNA sequence: TGTGCCAGCAGTTGGACCGAAATAAGCTCCTACGAGCAGTACTTC. Encoded protein: CASSWTEISSYEQYF.

This clonotype was counted between two and nine times. The gene calls are TRBV7-2 and TRBJ2-5; possible D gene TRBD1, 6 bases. The germline gives CDR1 SGHTA, CDR2 FQGNSA. The germline V and J ends were trimmed by 2 bases and 2 bases, with 15 bases remaining between them. CDR3 length: 16 amino acids. CDR3 residues: CASSLRFRQVQETQYF. The CDR3 DNA reads TGTGCCAGCAGCTTAAGATTCCGACAGGTTCAAGAGACCCAGTACTTC.

The V gene is TRBV12-3 or TRBV12-4, the J gene TRBJ1-1; 10 bases fit TRBD1. With V trimmed by 5 bases and J by 5 bases, 11 bases remained unmatched. The CDR3 loop spans 16 amino acids. Here the CDR3 DNA reads TGTGCCAGCAGTCCCAGGGGGACAGGGGTGGTGACTGAAGCTTTCTTT. It yields the protein CASSPRGTGVVTEAFF.

A few counts support this clonotype. CDR3 amino acids: CATSRDLDRYTGELFF. The CDR3 nucleotides are TGTGCCACCAGCAGAGATTTGGACAGGTACACCGGGGAGCTGTTTTTT. The chain is built from TRBV15 and TRBJ2-2; 7 bases are shared with TRBD1. V gave up 0 bases and J gave up 3 bases; unmatched junction bases: 4. Germline assignment: CDR1 LNHNV and CDR2 YYDKDF (reference sequence). The CDR3 spans 16 residues.

This clonotype was detected a few times. The CDR3 region has the DNA TGTGCCAGCAGCGTAACTAGGACAGGTGGGAACACCGGGGAGCTGTTTTTT. It codes for CASSVTRTGGNTGELFF. V usage is TRBV9 and J usage is TRBJ2-2; 7 bases align to TRBD1. Germline V gives CDR1 SGDLS, CDR2 YYNGEE. V trimming: 1 base; J trimming: 1 base; junction bases outside the gene matches: 7. The CDR3 runs to 17 residues.

The chain combines TRBV27 with TRBJ1-1; D is uncertain. CDR1 MNHEY and CDR2 SMNVEV come from the germline V gene (reference sequence). V was cut by 2 bases and J by 0 bases, with 4 bases left in between. The CDR3 extends over 13 amino acids. CDR3 amino acids: CASSLQVNTEAFF. CDR3 sequence (DNA): TGTGCCAGCAGTTTACAAGTGAACACTGAAGCTTTCTTT.

Comments on this clonotype: One base away lies a much larger clone, so this may be a sequencing read error. The J gene is TRBJ2-3, the V gene TRBV12-3 or TRBV12-4; no definite D call. This CDR3 comprises 14 residues. Deletions cut 2 bases from V and 1 base from J, with 7 bases between. In nucleotides, the CDR3 is TGTGCCAGCAGTTTATGGAGTCGCACAGATACGCAGTATTTT. Its translation is CASSLWSRTDTQYF.

The CDR3, as DNA: TGCAGTGCTCCCTTCAGCTACGAGCAGTACTTC. This sequence encodes CSAPFSYEQYF. The genes are TRBV20-1 and TRBJ2-7; the D is unclear. Deletions cut 5 bases from V and 3 bases from J, with 8 bases between. This CDR3 has 11 residues. CDR1 is DFQATT and CDR2 is SNEGSKA in the germline V gene (reference sequence).

The chain links TRBV6-5 to TRBJ2-1, with D possibly being TRBD1 or TRBD2 (5 bases each). Germline V gene sequence: CDR1 MNHEY, CDR2 SVGAGI. The CDR3 is 15 amino acids. V lost 5 bases and J lost 2, with 13 bases in between. This CDR3 reads CASSTGTPAYNEQFF. The DNA of the CDR3 is TGTGCCAGCAGTACCGGGACCCCCGCCTACAATGAGCAGTTCTTC.

This clonotype is labeled as medium-sized. This chain joins TRBV24-1 and TRBJ2-1, with 8 bases matching TRBD1. V dropped 0 bases and J dropped 1; count of bases not matched to a gene: 4. The CDR3 extends over 17 amino acids. CDR1 is KGHDR, CDR2 SFDVKD, per germline. CDR3 bases: TGTGCCACCAGTGATTTGCCCGGGGACAGGTCCTACAATGAGCAGTTCTTC. Translated, it gives CATSDLPGDRSYNEQFF.

The chain uses TRBV20-1 and TRBJ2-1, with 8 bases fitting TRBD2. The V gene's germline CDR1 is DFQATT and CDR2 SNEGSKA (reference sequence). CDR3 size: 14 residues. V was pared by 1 base and J by 6 bases, with 5 bases of the junction left unmatched. The CDR3 reads CSARGGTRGNEQFF. CDR3 nucleotide sequence: TGCAGTGCTAGAGGTGGGACTAGGGGCAATGAGCAGTTCTTC.

This clonotype showed up just a few times. The genes are TRBV29-1 and TRBJ2-1, with 8 bases aligning to TRBD2. Germline V gene sequence: CDR1 SQVTM, CDR2 ANQGSEA. The J segment lost 3 bases and the V segment lost 5 bases, leaving 6 bases of the junction unmatched. The CDR3 consists of 14 residues. DNA for the CDR3: TGCAGCGTTAGAGGGGGACTAGACTACAATGAGCAGTTCTTC. It is translated as CSVRGGLDYNEQFF.

This rearrangement joins TRBV7-6 to TRBJ2-3; TRBD1 matches 10 bases. The CDR3 runs to 16 residues. V dropped 7 bases and J dropped 3; count of bases not matched to a gene: 10. Germline lookup yields CDR1 SGHVS and CDR2 FNYEAQ. The DNA for the CDR3 is TGTGCCAGCATGGGTGGGGACAGGGGCCCAACAGATACGCAGTATTTT. It specifies CASMGGDRGPTDTQYF.